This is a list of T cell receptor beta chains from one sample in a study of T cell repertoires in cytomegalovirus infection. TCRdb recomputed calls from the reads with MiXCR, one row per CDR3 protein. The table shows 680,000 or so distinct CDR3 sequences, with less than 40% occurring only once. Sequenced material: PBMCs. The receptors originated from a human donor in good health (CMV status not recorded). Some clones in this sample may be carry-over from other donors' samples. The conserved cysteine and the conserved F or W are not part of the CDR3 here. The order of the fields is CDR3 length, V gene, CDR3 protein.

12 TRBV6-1 ASSPSAGGYGYT
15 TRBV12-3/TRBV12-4 ASSLRDSQLWYSPLH
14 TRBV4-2 ASSQGSGATYTEAF
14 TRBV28 ASSLSGTGGFQPQH
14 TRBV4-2 ASSQDNGGGRGEQY
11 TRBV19 ASSGRLFYEQY
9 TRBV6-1 ASRRTEEAF
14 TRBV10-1 ASSESGQGFIDEQF
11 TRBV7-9 ASGTGTTYEQY
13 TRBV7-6 ASSLSTGRNTEAF
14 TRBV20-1 SAETSGARPYNEQF
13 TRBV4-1 ASSQAGGGRYEQY
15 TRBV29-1 SVAYTRTGGSYNEQF
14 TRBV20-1 SALGQGARSNQPQH
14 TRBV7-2 ASSSRSGSSYNEQF
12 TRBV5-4 ASSLDAGHYEQY
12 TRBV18 ASSPRGVPDTQY
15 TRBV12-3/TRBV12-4 ASSSFSGRGKNSPLH
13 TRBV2 ASSGGLGGTLKLF
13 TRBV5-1 ASSLGGTGWQPQH
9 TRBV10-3 AISVGNEQY
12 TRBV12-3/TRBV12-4 ASMNRGENQPQH
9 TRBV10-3 AISVGETQY
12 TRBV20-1 SASNWDSTYEQY
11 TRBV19 ASSIRHTDTQY
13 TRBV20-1 SAPLWDRDTGELF
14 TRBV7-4 ASSLGLADLTDTQY
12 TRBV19 ASSMPGAYYGYT
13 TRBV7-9 ASRSGTGTNEKLF
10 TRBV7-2 ASSVYNSPLH
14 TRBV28 ASSLVDSLSGNTIY
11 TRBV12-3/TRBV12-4 ASSSRQRTEAF
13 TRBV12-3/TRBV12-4 ASSLQGGGANVLT
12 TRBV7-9 ASSFEVMADTQY
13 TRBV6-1 ASRGTGGETGELF
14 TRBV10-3 AISEPNLGTRGGYT
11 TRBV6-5 ASSYLDNYGYT
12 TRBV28 ASSGGPGWDTQY
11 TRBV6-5 ASRHPDKWTQY